These 30 T cell receptor beta chains were sequenced from one sample in a study of human T cells and chemical hapten exposure. TCRdb analysed the RACE reads with MiXCR anew, one entry per CDR3 protein. The data contain around 95,000 distinct CDR3 sequences, more than 10% of them singletons. Sample time point: pre-sensitization, week 0. As to treatment: therapeutic diphenylcyclopropenone sensitization with weekly scalp DPC. The material sequenced was whole blood, taken in connection with sensitization to the hapten diphenylcyclopropenone (DPC). These receptors came from a woman in her sixties or seventies with alopecia areata. Some clones in this sample may be carry-over from other donors' samples.

This clonotype was seen many times. The chain joins TRBV6-2 or TRBV6-3 to TRBJ2-7, with TRBD2 identical over 12 bases. Trimming cost V 0 bases and J 7 bases; bases outside gene matches: 4. The CDR3 contains 15 residues. Germline V CDR1 and CDR2: MNHEY, SVGEGT. The CDR3 sequence: CASSYSTSGGREQYF. CDR3 DNA sequence: TGTGCCAGCAGTTACTCGACTAGCGGGGGAAGAGAGCAGTACTTC.

The chain uses TRBV10-3 and TRBJ1-6, with a possible D match to TRBD1 (6 bases). Germline CDR1 reads ENHRY; CDR2 reads SYGVKD. The CDR3 totals 17 residues. V was trimmed by 3 bases and J by 0 bases, leaving 12 bases between them. CDR3 residues: CAISESARGSYNSPLHF. The CDR3 bases are TGTGCCATCAGTGAATCTGCCAGGGGCTCCTATAATTCACCCCTCCACTTT.

In this sample, this clonotype turned up a few times. The J gene is TRBJ1-1, the V gene TRBV2; the D is unclear. This CDR3 is built from 12 residues. The germline V gene encodes CDR1 SNHLY and CDR2 FYNNEI. V was trimmed by 3 bases and J by 2 bases, leaving 4 bases between them. The chain's CDR3 is CASSEFNTEAFF. In nucleotides, the CDR3 is TGTGCCAGCAGTGAGTTTAACACTGAAGCTTTCTTT.

The table lists this clonotype with a few counts. The chain links TRBV29-1 to TRBJ1-2; D unclear. Trimming removed 1 base at V and 7 bases at J, with 13 bases between. This CDR3 is built from 13 residues. The germline gives CDR1 SQVTM, CDR2 ANQGSEA. In nucleotides, the CDR3 is TGCAGCGTTGAAGCAGGATCGCTTGGTGGCTACACCTTC. Translating gives CSVEAGSLGGYTF.

The table lists this clonotype with a few counts. The chain uses TRBV29-1 and TRBJ2-3, with D perhaps matching TRBD2 (5 bases). CDR3 size: 17 residues. V was trimmed by 7 bases and J by 3 bases, leaving 26 bases between them. Looked up from germline, CDR1 is SQVTM and CDR2 is ANQGSEA. This CDR3 reads CSAQPPRGSFLTDTQYF. The CDR3 coding sequence is TGCAGCGCCCAACCCCCCCGGGGATCGTTTCTGACAGATACGCAGTATTTT.

In its sample, this clonotype was seen many times. This chain connects TRBV5-1 to TRBJ2-7; perhaps TRBD2 as D (5 bases). The germline V gene encodes CDR1 SGHRS and CDR2 YFSETQ. V dropped 3 bases and J dropped 6 bases, with 13 bases sitting between them. The CDR3 extends over 13 amino acids. CDR3 in amino acids: CASSSNSRGEQYF. For the CDR3, the DNA is TGCGCCAGCAGCTCCAATTCTCGGGGCGAGCAGTACTTC.

The sample holds many counts of this clonotype. This sequence joins TRBV30 and TRBJ1-1; no reliable D call. The CDR3 runs to 13 residues. Germline assignment: CDR1 GTSNPN and CDR2 SVGIG (reference sequence). With 5 bases removed from V and 3 bases from J, the gap between germline ends came to 13 bases. The CDR3 DNA reads as TGTGCCTGGGGGGAGTTTTTGTACACTGAAGCTTTCTTT. Translating it yields CAWGEFLYTEAFF. The variable domain in full, completed from reference TRBV30 and TRBJ1-1, reads SQTIHQWPATLVQPVGSPLSLECTVEGTSNPNLYWYRQAAGRGLQLLFYSVGIGQISSEVPQNLSASRPQDRQFILSSKKLLLSDSGFYLCAWGEFLYTEAFFGQGTRLTVV.

This clonotype appeared a few times. The chain links TRBV29-1 to TRBJ1-2; no definite D call. In germline, CDR1 is SQVTM, CDR2 ANQGSEA. Trimming removed 4 bases from V and 3 bases from J, with 9 bases in between. The CDR3 loop spans 12 amino acids. CDR3 sequence (DNA): TGCAGCGTTGTTCACAGTCACTATGGCTACACCTTC. This gives the protein CSVVHSHYGYTF.

This clonotype came up a few times. The chain links TRBV7-9 to TRBJ1-1; D gene uncertain. Germline V gene lookup returns CDR1 SEHNR and CDR2 FQNEAQ (reference sequence). V was clipped by 3 bases and J by 1 base, with 6 bases between them. There are 13 residues in the CDR3. DNA for the CDR3: TGTGCCAGCAGCTTCTACGGGAACACTGAAGCTTTCTTT. Its protein product is CASSFYGNTEAFF.

The chain combines TRBV7-9 with TRBJ2-7; tentatively, D is TRBD1 (6 bases). The CDR3 runs to 12 residues. Trimming stripped 7 bases from V and 1 base from J, with 8 bases between. Germline V gene lookup returns CDR1 SEHNR and CDR2 FQNEAQ (reference sequence). The CDR3 nucleotides read TGTGCCAGCATGGGGGCTTCCTACGAGCAGTACTTC. Translated, it gives CASMGASYEQYF.

Comment on this clonotype: A much larger clone differs by one base, so this may be a read error. The chain joins TRBV20-1 to TRBJ2-7, with 8 bases identical to TRBD2. The V gene's germline CDR1 is DFQATT and CDR2 SNEGSKA (reference sequence). This CDR3 spans 16 amino acids. Germline trimming cut 3 bases from V and 2 bases from J; bases unmatched to any gene: 12. The CDR3 loop is CSASSSRGGGTYEQYF. DNA for the CDR3: TGCAGTGCTAGCAGTTCTAGGGGCGGGGGGACCTACGAGCAGTACTTC.

This rearrangement joins TRBV19 to TRBJ1-2; 9 nucleotides line up with TRBD1. Germline trimming cut 5 bases from V and 0 bases from J; bases unmatched to any gene: 13. Per germline, CDR1 LNHDA and CDR2 SQIVND (reference sequence). This CDR3 is 18 amino acids long. The CDR3 reads CASSSPPGQGKANYGYTF. The CDR3 nucleotides read TGTGCCAGTAGTTCACCCCCGGGACAGGGAAAAGCTAACTATGGCTACACCTTC.

The chain employs TRBV27 and TRBJ2-7; 8 positions match TRBD1. J was trimmed by 6 bases and V by 3 bases; bases with no gene match: 10. The CDR3 consists of 15 residues. Germline V gives CDR1 MNHEY, CDR2 SMNVEV (reference sequence). In DNA, the CDR3 is TGTGCCAGCAGTTTGATTCAGGGGGCTTTCGTCGAGCAGTACTTC. Translation gives CASSLIQGAFVEQYF.

This clonotype was recorded a few times. The V gene is TRBV30, the J gene TRBJ2-5; 8 bases agree with TRBD2. Germline V gene sequence: CDR1 GTSNPN, CDR2 SVGIG (reference sequence). With V trimmed by 3 bases and J by 4 bases, 7 bases remained unmatched. CDR3 length: 14 residues. CDR3 coding DNA: TGTGCCTGGAGCGCCGGGACTAGTGGAGAGACCCAGTACTTC. Its translation is CAWSAGTSGETQYF.

This clonotype was counted a few times. J is TRBJ1-1 and V is TRBV30; weak D call: TRBD1 (6 bases). V lost 4 bases to trimming and J lost 5 bases, with 8 bases between them. CDR3 length: 11 residues. CDR1 and CDR2 from the germline V gene are GTSNPN and SVGIG (reference sequence). DNA for the CDR3: TGTGCCTGGAATAGGGGGACTGAAGCTTTCTTT. It translates to CAWNRGTEAFF.

V gene TRBV18 combines with J gene TRBJ2-3; no clear D gene. Germline V lookup: CDR1 KGHSH, CDR2 LQKENI. The CDR3 extends over 17 amino acids. Trimming left V 2 bases short and J 2 bases short, with 17 bases between. The CDR3 here is CASSPTRTTPFTDTQYF. In nucleotides, the CDR3 is TGTGCCAGCTCACCAACGAGGACGACACCTTTCACAGATACGCAGTATTTT.

This clonotype has ten or more counts. This chain joins TRBV3-1 and TRBJ1-4, with a possible D match to TRBD1 (5 bases). Germline CDR1 and CDR2: LGHDT and YNNKEL (reference sequence). Deletions cut 3 bases from V and 8 bases from J, with 22 bases between. There are 17 residues in the CDR3. CDR3 in amino acids: CASSHLVGGGRPEKLFF. The CDR3 bases are TGTGCCAGCAGCCACCTGGTGGGTGGGGGACGCCCCGAAAAACTGTTTTTT. The full variable domain, in which reference TRBV3-1 and TRBJ1-4 provide the parts outside the CDR3, is DTAVSQTPKYLVTQMGNDKSIKCEQNLGHDTMYWYKQDSKKFLKIMFSYNNKELIINETVPNRFSPKSPDKAHLNLHINSLELGDSAVYFCASSHLVGGGRPEKLFFGSGTQLSVL.

This clonotype has just a few counts. The rearrangement uses TRBV5-1 and TRBJ2-1, with D perhaps assigned TRBD1 or TRBD2 (5 bases each). The CDR3 contains 13 residues. V was shortened by 2 bases and J by 9 bases, with 12 bases between the two germline ends. The germline V gene encodes CDR1 SGHRS and CDR2 YFSETQ. For the CDR3, the DNA is TGCGCCAGCAGCTTTAACGAGAGGGGTGAGCAGTTCTTC. Protein sequence: CASSFNERGEQFF.

This clonotype was observed many times. This rearrangement joins TRBV7-2 to TRBJ2-5; D perhaps matches TRBD1 (6 bases). V shed 1 base and J shed 6 bases, with 12 bases lying between them. Germline values: CDR1 SGHTA, CDR2 FQGNSA. The length of the CDR3 is 14 residues. As DNA, the CDR3 is TGTGCCAGCAGCTTAGTTGGGGGCCGACAGACCCAGTACTTC. Protein sequence: CASSLVGGRQTQYF.

This clonotype was seen a few times. This chain links TRBV7-2 with TRBJ2-3, with D possibly being TRBD1 (6 bases). Germline CDR1 is SGHTA and CDR2 is FQGNSA. The V gene lost 4 bases and the J gene lost 1 base, with 9 bases spanning the gap. This CDR3 has 14 amino acids. The chain's CDR3 is CASSSAGGTDTQYF. The CDR3 DNA sequence: TGTGCCAGCAGCTCGGCAGGGGGCACAGATACGCAGTATTTT.

In its sample, this clonotype was seen a few times. The CDR3 sequence is CASSLDEGYTEAFF. The CDR3 DNA reads as TGTGCCAGCAGCTTGGATGAGGGCTACACTGAAGCTTTCTTT. The chain uses TRBV5-5 and TRBJ1-1; D unresolved. The CDR3 spans 14 residues. Germline CDR1 SGHKS, CDR2 YYEKEE (reference sequence). The ends were cut back, 0 bases at V and 3 bases at J, with 9 bases in the middle.

This clonotype was counted many times. This sequence joins TRBV29-1 and TRBJ1-4, with TRBD1 as a possible D gene (5 bases). From germline, CDR1 is SQVTM and CDR2 ANQGSEA. V was trimmed by 4 bases and J by 5 bases, leaving 17 bases between them. The CDR3 runs to 15 residues. CDR3 in amino acids: CSVGYSGTPNEKLFF. Written as DNA, the CDR3 is TGCAGCGTTGGCTACTCCGGGACCCCAAATGAAAAACTGTTTTTT.

This clonotype has at least ten counts. This chain uses TRBV4-1 with TRBJ2-1, with TRBD1 matching 11 bases. Germline CDR1 and CDR2: MGHRA and YSYEKL. CDR3 length: 15 amino acids. Germline trimming cut 4 bases from V and 6 bases from J; bases unmatched to any gene: 5. This CDR3 reads CASSPRDRGSNEQFF. As DNA, the CDR3 is TGCGCCAGCAGCCCCCGGGACAGGGGGTCCAATGAGCAGTTCTTC.

This clonotype showed up just a few times. This chain connects TRBV12-3 or TRBV12-4 to TRBJ1-1; D not resolved. Between the trimmed V and J ends, which lost 5 bases and 11 bases, there was a span of 18 bases. The CDR3 covers 13 residues. DNA of the CDR3: TGTGCCAGCAGTCCAATGCAGGCTGGGATGGCTTTCTTT. Translation gives CASSPMQAGMAFF.

In this sample, this clonotype turned up many times. The V gene is TRBV7-6, the J gene TRBJ1-2; no firm D call. Trimming removed 1 base from V and 7 bases from J, with 10 bases in between. The CDR3 contains 13 residues. Germline V lookup: CDR1 SGHVS, CDR2 FNYEAQ. The CDR3 sequence: CASSLESRGGYTF. In DNA, the CDR3 is TGTGCCAGCAGCTTAGAATCAAGAGGTGGCTACACCTTC.

This clonotype was recorded many times. V and J are TRBV5-4 and TRBJ2-1, with TRBD2 identical over 10 bases. The CDR3 loop spans 16 amino acids. The junction had 4 bases not matched to a gene; V was cut back by 4 bases and J by 0 bases. CDR1 and CDR2 (germline): SGHNT, YYREEE (reference sequence). The CDR3 sequence: CASSPQRGGSYNEQFF. The DNA for the CDR3 is TGTGCCAGCAGCCCCCAGCGGGGGGGCTCCTACAATGAGCAGTTCTTC.

This clonotype was seen many times. The chain carries TRBV2 and TRBJ1-6; no clear D gene. Germline CDR1 and CDR2: SNHLY and FYNNEI. The CDR3 length is 15 residues. The V and J ends lost 0 bases and 7 bases respectively, with 10 bases between them. The CDR3: CASSEAGGRNSPLHF. DNA for the CDR3: TGTGCCAGCAGTGAAGCGGGTGGCAGGAATTCACCCCTCCACTTT.

The table lists this clonotype with many counts. The chain couples TRBV6-1 to TRBJ2-1; no firm D call. There are 13 residues in the CDR3. In germline, CDR1 is MNHNS, CDR2 SASEGT. V was shortened by 3 bases and J by 3 bases, with 6 bases between the two germline ends. The CDR3, as DNA: TGTGCCAGCAGTGACGGATACTACAATGAGCAGTTCTTC. This gives the protein CASSDGYYNEQFF.

This clonotype was recorded many times. The chain links TRBV5-5 to TRBJ1-5; 8 bases line up with TRBD1. J was trimmed by 3 bases and V by 0 bases; bases with no gene match: 5. Looked up from germline, CDR1 is SGHKS and CDR2 is YYEKEE (reference sequence). The CDR3 has 16 amino acids. The CDR3 protein is CASSLGTGSYNQPQHF. For the CDR3, the DNA is TGTGCCAGCAGCTTGGGGACAGGGTCGTACAATCAGCCCCAGCATTTT.

This clonotype was found many times. The chain couples TRBV18 to TRBJ1-1; a weak D match, TRBD1 (5 bases). Trimming pared 0 bases from V and 4 bases from J, leaving 18 bases between. From germline, CDR1 is KGHSH and CDR2 LQKENI. This CDR3 is built from 17 residues. The CDR3 coding sequence is TGTGCCAGCTCACCACCTATTCGAGGAGGGGTGGTCACTGAAGCTTTCTTT. This codes for CASSPPIRGGVVTEAFF.